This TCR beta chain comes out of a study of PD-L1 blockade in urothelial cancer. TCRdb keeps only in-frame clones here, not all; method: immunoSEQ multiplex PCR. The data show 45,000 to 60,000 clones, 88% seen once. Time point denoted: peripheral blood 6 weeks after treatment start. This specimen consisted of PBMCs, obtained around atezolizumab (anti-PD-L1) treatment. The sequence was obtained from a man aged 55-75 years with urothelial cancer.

The CDR3, as DNA: TGTGCCAGCAACCCTGGGGGGAAGTACGAGCAGTACTTC. Translated, it gives CASNPGGKYEQYF. The chain recombines TRBV7-8 with TRBJ2-7, with D perhaps TRBD2 (6 bases). The CDR3 loop spans 13 amino acids. V dropped 7 bases and J dropped 4 bases, with 14 bases sitting between them. The germline V gene has CDR1 SGHVS and CDR2 FQNEAQ.